This T cell receptor (beta chain) was profiled in a study of CD8+CD57+ T cells in acquired aplastic anemia. Broader study findings: Levels of CD8+ Simpson's diversity were not significantly distinct in patients versus controls.

Germline CDR1 and CDR2: WSHSY and SAAADI. Trimming pared 3 bases from V and 2 bases from J, leaving 11 bases between. The CDR3 runs 14 residues. TCR beta VDJ and CDR3 profiling used genomic DNA as template. From the reads, TCRdb called clonotypes with MiXCR, one entry per CDR3 protein. The sample shows about 190,000 distinct CDR3 sequences, about 64% of them seen only once. Turning to this clonotype: Its antigen is undetermined.

The sequenced sample was sorted CD4+, CD8+, or CD8+CD57+ T cells (not recorded which) from PBMCs. The chain carries TRBV10-2 and TRBJ2-7; D not resolved. This TCR came from a human donor with severe aplastic anemia or a healthy control (not recorded which). CDR3: CASSEADATYEQYF. DNA of the CDR3: TGCGCCAGCAGTGAAGCCGACGCCACCTACGAGCAGTACTTC.